A single sample gave rise to the 29 T cell receptor beta chains below, sequenced in a study of chronic HIV infection and antiretroviral therapy. TCRdb independently ran MiXCR on the 5' RACE reads; one entry per CDR3 protein. The sample has 30,000 or so distinct CDR3 sequences, more than 7.5% seen once. The specimen sequenced was peripheral blood. These receptors all stem from an adult who had HIV and had not received antiretroviral therapy, or was an uninfected healthy control (not recorded which).

This clonotype was recorded at least ten times. Here the CDR3 DNA reads TGTGCCAGCAGCGTAATGGGACAGGGGTTTTCACCCCTCCACTTT. It translates to CASSVMGQGFSPLHF. The J gene is TRBJ1-6, the V gene TRBV7-2; 10 nucleotides align to TRBD1. Unmatched junction bases numbered 7, after V lost 5 bases and J lost 9 bases. Germline lookup yields CDR1 SGHTA and CDR2 FQGNSA. The CDR3 covers 15 residues.

This clonotype has ten or more counts. The chain joins TRBV6-2 or TRBV6-3 to TRBJ1-5; 9 bases are a match to TRBD1. Germline-derived CDR1 and CDR2 are MNHEY and SVGEGT. J gave up 6 bases and V 5 bases, and 8 bases lay outside the gene matches. This CDR3 is 15 amino acids long. The CDR3: CASSQGTGQTQPQHF. DNA for the CDR3: TGTGCCAGCAGTCAGGGGACAGGGCAGACTCAGCCCCAGCATTTT.

This clonotype has a count of ten or more. The CDR3 reads CSANRDRVKNQPQHF. For the CDR3, the DNA is TGCAGTGCAAACCGGGACAGGGTGAAGAATCAGCCCCAGCATTTT. This chain links TRBV20-1 with TRBJ1-5; TRBD1 matches 9 bases. J gave up 4 bases and V 6 bases, and 10 bases lay outside the gene matches. Germline V gene lookup returns CDR1 DFQATT and CDR2 SNEGSKA (reference sequence). This CDR3 spans 15 amino acids.

This clonotype occurred many times. This chain joins TRBV18 and TRBJ1-5; D is undetermined. The CDR3 length is 13 residues. Trimming took off 3 bases at V and 0 bases at J, with 3 bases between the two ends. Germline loops: CDR1 KGHSH, CDR2 LQKENI. The CDR3 loop is CASSPSSNQPQHF. The CDR3 DNA reads TGTGCCAGCTCACCCAGTAGCAATCAGCCCCAGCATTTT. The variable domain in full, with the rest retrieved from reference TRBV18 and TRBJ1-5, is NAGVMQNPRHLVRRRGQEARLRCSPMKGHSHVYWYRQLPEEGLKFMVYLQKENIIDESGMPKERFSAEFPKEGPSILRIQQVVRGDSAAYFCASSPSSNQPQHFGDGTRLSIL.

The J gene is TRBJ1-3, the V gene TRBV7-2; D possibly corresponds to TRBD1 (5 bases). Trimming removed 1 base from V and 0 bases from J, with 13 bases in between. Germline V lookup: CDR1 SGHTA, CDR2 FQGNSA. The CDR3 is 17 residues long. The CDR3 DNA follows: TGTGCCAGCAGCTTAGGCCCCGGGGGTCGCTCTGGAAACACCATATATTTT. This encodes CASSLGPGGRSGNTIYF.

This chain joins TRBV20-1 and TRBJ2-7, with D uncertain. This CDR3 is built from 13 residues. Germline V gene sequence: CDR1 DFQATT, CDR2 SNEGSKA (reference sequence). Deletions cut 0 bases from V and 6 bases from J, with 12 bases between. CDR3 bases: TGCAGTGCTAGAGAGGGTGGGCGAAGCGAGCAGTACTTC. It yields the protein CSAREGGRSEQYF.

This clonotype was detected once. This may be a read error, as it is one base from a much larger clone. V is TRBV20-1 and J is TRBJ2-7; 8 nucleotides agree with TRBD2. This CDR3 spans 13 amino acids. The germline CDR1 and CDR2 sequences are DFQATT and SNEGSKA (reference sequence). The CDR3 bases are TGCAGTGCCAGAGCGGGAGCTTCCGGCGAGCAGTACTTC. Its translation is CSARAGASGEQYF.

This clonotype was observed a handful of times. This chain connects TRBV7-9 to TRBJ1-1; no firm D call. V lost 3 bases and J 2 bases, leaving 7 bases between the germline ends. Looked up from germline, CDR1 is SEHNR and CDR2 is FQNEAQ (reference sequence). This CDR3 is built from 13 residues. The CDR3 here is CASSFPVNTEAFF. In DNA form, the CDR3 reads TGTGCCAGCAGCTTTCCGGTAAACACTGAAGCTTTCTTT. Supplemented by reference TRBV7-9 and TRBJ1-1, the full variable domain reads DTGVSQNPRHKITKRGQNVTFRCDPISEHNRLYWYRQTLGQGPEFLTYFQNEAQLEKSRLLSDRFSAERPKGSFSTLEIQRTEQGDSAMYLCASSFPVNTEAFFGQGTRLTVV.

This clonotype was observed at least ten times. This sequence joins TRBV19 and TRBJ1-1, with 8 bases identical to TRBD1. CDR1 and CDR2 from the germline V gene are LNHDA and SQIVND (reference sequence). CDR3 length: 17 amino acids. The ends lost 7 bases at V and 8 bases at J; junction bases unmatched: 21. CDR3 protein: CASKRTMSSTWTGEAFF. CDR3 DNA: TGTGCCAGTAAACGAACCATGTCCTCAACTTGGACAGGGGAAGCTTTCTTT.

This clonotype was detected ten times or more. The chain is built from TRBV4-3 and TRBJ2-1, with no clear D. CDR3 length: 14 residues. Trimming shortened V by 0 bases and J by 6 bases, and 9 bases separated the two germline ends. Looked up from germline, CDR1 is LGHNA and CDR2 is YSLEER. CDR3 coding DNA: TGCGCCAGCAGCCAAGATGGCTCCCCCAATGAGCAGTTCTTC. Translating gives CASSQDGSPNEQFF.

This clonotype was observed at least ten times. The chain employs TRBV6-2 or TRBV6-3 and TRBJ1-3; D uncertain. This CDR3 comprises 14 residues. V lost 5 bases, J lost 0 bases, and 8 bases lay in between. The germline CDR1 and CDR2 sequences are MNHEY and SVGEGT. For the CDR3, the DNA is TGTGCCAGCAGTGGATCCACCTCTGGAAACACCATATATTTT. The encoded protein is CASSGSTSGNTIYF.

The chain employs TRBV18 and TRBJ1-4, with unresolved D. The CDR3 contains 18 residues. The V gene lost 5 bases and the J gene lost 3 bases, with 22 bases spanning the gap. Germline V CDR1 and CDR2: KGHSH, LQKENI. CDR3 DNA: TGTGCCAGCTCAACTTCGGGAGACCTAACGTCGGCTAATGAAAAACTGTTTTTT. Its protein product is CASSTSGDLTSANEKLFF.

This clonotype occurred once. This sequence joins TRBV7-6 and TRBJ1-2; 10 bases are a match to TRBD1. V lost 8 bases, J lost 7 bases, and 4 bases stayed unmatched. Germline loops: CDR1 SGHVS, CDR2 FNYEAQ. The CDR3 runs 12 residues. This CDR3 is CASGTGVAGYTF. CDR3 nucleotides: TGTGCCAGCGGGACAGGGGTTGCTGGCTACACCTTC.

This clonotype was counted a few times. The V call is TRBV27, the J call TRBJ2-2; 7 bases align to TRBD2. Losses at the gene ends were 11 bases for V and 7 bases for J; bases not matched to a gene: 7. The CDR3 is 12 residues long. Looked up from germline, CDR1 is MNHEY and CDR2 is SMNVEV (reference sequence). This CDR3 is CASSGVGGELFF. CDR3 nucleotide sequence: TGTGCCTCCAGCGGGGTTGGCGGGGAGCTGTTTTTT.

This clonotype appeared many times. This rearrangement joins TRBV6-1 to TRBJ2-7; D is ambiguous. Germline lookup yields CDR1 MNHNS and CDR2 SASEGT. V dropped 7 bases and J dropped 4 bases, with 5 bases sitting between them. This CDR3 comprises 10 residues. Here the CDR3 DNA reads TGTGCCAGCATGGGTTACGAGCAGTACTTC. Translating it yields CASMGYEQYF.

The gene calls are TRBV6-5 and TRBJ2-7, with TRBD2 identical over 13 bases. From germline, CDR1 is MNHEY and CDR2 SVGAGI. With V trimmed by 5 bases and J by 4 bases, 8 bases remained unmatched. There are 16 residues in the CDR3. In DNA, the CDR3 is TGTGCCAGCAGTATACGGGCGACTAGCGGGGGGTACGAGCAGTACTTC. Amino acids: CASSIRATSGGYEQYF.

The chain recombines TRBV29-1 with TRBJ1-1; D ambiguous. Trimming removed 5 bases from V and 4 bases from J, with 11 bases in between. The CDR3 spans 12 residues. Germline V gene lookup returns CDR1 SQVTM and CDR2 ANQGSEA. The CDR3 bases are TGCAGCGTTAACAGAGCGGGCACTGAAGCTTTCTTT. Its protein is CSVNRAGTEAFF. Using reference TRBV29-1 and TRBJ1-1 for the parts outside the CDR3, the full variable domain is SAVISQKPSRDICQRGTSLTIQCQVDSQVTMMFWYRQQPGQSLTLIATANQGSEATYESGFVIDKFPISRPNLTFSTLTVSNMSPEDSSIYLCSVNRAGTEAFFGQGTRLTVV.

J is TRBJ2-7 and V is TRBV7-9; D might be TRBD2 (5 bases). CDR1 is SEHNR and CDR2 is FQNEAQ in the germline V gene (reference sequence). The CDR3 runs 14 residues. The V and J ends lost 4 bases and 0 bases respectively, with 10 bases between them. The CDR3 bases are TGTGCCAGCAGCTCCCCGAGGGCCTCCTACGAGCAGTACTTC. Encoded protein: CASSSPRASYEQYF.

As to this clonotype: One junction end does not reproduce the germline sequence, and a read error may be involved. The rearrangement links TRBV5-5 to TRBJ1-1, with D possibly TRBD1 on 5 matching bases. The CDR3 extends over 14 amino acids. CDR1 SGHKS and CDR2 YYEKEE come from the germline V gene (reference sequence). CDR3 coding DNA: TGTGCCAGCAGCTTGGCCGGGGCTGGGACTGAAGCTTACTTT. Protein product: CASSLAGAGTEAYF.

This clonotype was detected once. The chain recombines TRBV15 with TRBJ1-2; possible D gene TRBD1, 6 bases. This CDR3 has 16 amino acids. The V end lost 5 bases, the J end lost 7 bases, and 23 bases lay between the germline ends. The germline V gene has CDR1 LNHNV and CDR2 YYDKDF (reference sequence). This CDR3 is CATSARTAYPLSGYTF. CDR3 sequence (DNA): TGTGCCACCAGCGCTCGGACAGCCTACCCCCTATCTGGCTACACCTTC.

This clonotype appeared many times. V gene TRBV20-1 combines with J gene TRBJ2-7; 7 nucleotides match TRBD1. CDR1 and CDR2 from the germline V gene are DFQATT and SNEGSKA (reference sequence). Trimming cost V 6 bases and J 7 bases; bases outside gene matches: 9. The length of the CDR3 is 12 residues. CDR3 in DNA: TGCAGTGCGGATAGTCCCAGGGGGGAGCAGTACTTC. Protein: CSADSPRGEQYF.

The chain combines TRBV10-3 with TRBJ1-5; D unresolved. V was cut by 3 bases and J by 4 bases, with 19 bases left in between. The CDR3 is 17 residues long. Germline values: CDR1 ENHRY, CDR2 SYGVKD. This CDR3 reads CAISERFGDGGNQPQHF. CDR3 nucleotides: TGTGCCATCAGTGAAAGATTCGGCGACGGAGGTAATCAGCCCCAGCATTTT.

In its sample, this clonotype was seen a few times. The chain employs TRBV29-1 and TRBJ1-1; the match to TRBD1 covers 7 bases. V lost 6 bases, J lost 3 bases, and 4 bases stayed unmatched. CDR1 is SQVTM and CDR2 is ANQGSEA in the germline V gene. This CDR3 contains 12 residues. In DNA, the CDR3 is TGCAGCGTATGCGGACAGGACACTGAAGCTTTCTTT. It yields the protein CSVCGQDTEAFF. The variable domain in full, completed from reference TRBV29-1 and TRBJ1-1, reads SAVISQKPSRDICQRGTSLTIQCQVDSQVTMMFWYRQQPGQSLTLIATANQGSEATYESGFVIDKFPISRPNLTFSTLTVSNMSPEDSSIYLCSVCGQDTEAFFGQGTRLTVV.

This clonotype was counted many times. The chain is built from TRBV12-3 or TRBV12-4 and TRBJ1-6; D gene uncertain. This CDR3 is 13 amino acids long. Trimming stripped 3 bases from V and 5 bases from J, with 5 bases between. CDR3 DNA sequence: TGTGCCAGCAGTTTCTCAGATAATTCACCCCTCCACTTT. Translating gives CASSFSDNSPLHF.

This clonotype was picked up a small number of times. V is TRBV6-2 or TRBV6-3 and J is TRBJ1-1; D not resolved. Trimming shortened V by 2 bases and J by 4 bases, and 5 bases separated the two germline ends. Germline CDR1 and CDR2: MNHEY and SVGEGT. This CDR3 contains 12 residues. CDR3 nucleotide sequence: TGTGCCAGCAGTTACGGAGCCACTGAAGCTTTCTTT. Translation gives CASSYGATEAFF.

Points on this clonotype: The missing conserved phenylalanine or tryptophan at the end of this CDR3 makes a read error likely. The rearrangement uses TRBV2 and TRBJ2-3; D is perhaps TRBD2 (6 bases). Trimming took off 3 bases at V and 0 bases at J, with 13 bases between the two ends. The CDR3 is made up of 16 amino acids. Germline V gene sequence: CDR1 SNHLY, CDR2 FYNNEI. The CDR3 spells CASSDGRLPSTDTQYL. DNA of the CDR3: TGTGCCAGCAGTGATGGGAGGTTACCTAGCACAGATACGCAGTATCTT.

This clonotype was recorded at least ten times. The chain has TRBV20-1 and TRBJ2-7; 7 bases agree with TRBD1. This CDR3 is built from 13 residues. CDR1 and CDR2 from the germline V gene are DFQATT and SNEGSKA (reference sequence). Losses at the gene ends were 6 bases for V and 0 bases for J; bases not matched to a gene: 5. As DNA, the CDR3 is TGCAGTGCCCCGACAGGGAACTCCTACGAGCAGTACTTC. It yields the protein CSAPTGNSYEQYF.

The sample holds many counts of this clonotype. The V and J genes are TRBV27 and TRBJ1-5, with 7 bases lining up with TRBD1. The CDR3 runs 13 residues. In germline, CDR1 is MNHEY, CDR2 SMNVEV (reference sequence). J gave up 7 bases and V 5 bases, and 5 bases lay outside the gene matches. The CDR3 DNA sequence: TGTGCCAGCAGTACGACAGGGACGCAGCCCCAGCATTTT. This codes for CASSTTGTQPQHF.

The chain has TRBV20-1 and TRBJ2-2; maybe TRBD2 (6 bases). The CDR3 runs 14 residues. Germline V gene data show CDR1 as DFQATT and CDR2 as SNEGSKA (reference sequence). V lost 4 bases to trimming and J lost 7 bases, with 16 bases between them. The DNA of the CDR3 is TGCAGTGCTAATCCCGGGACGGACTACGGGGAGCTGTTTTTT. Protein sequence: CSANPGTDYGELFF.